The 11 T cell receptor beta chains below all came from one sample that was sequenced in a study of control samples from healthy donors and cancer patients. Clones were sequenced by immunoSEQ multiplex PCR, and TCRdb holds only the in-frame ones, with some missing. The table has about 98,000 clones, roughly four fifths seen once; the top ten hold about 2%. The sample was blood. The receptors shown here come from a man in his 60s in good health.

The CDR3 DNA is TGTGCCAGCTCCGGGACACTGCCTTTCTCTGGGGCCAACGTCCTGACTTTC. Translating it yields CASSGTLPFSGANVLTF. This chain connects TRBV18 to TRBJ2-6; TRBD1 is a possible D gene (6 bases). Germline lookup yields CDR1 KGHSH and CDR2 LQKENI. There are 17 residues in the CDR3. Trimming left V 6 bases short and J 0 bases short, with 15 bases between.

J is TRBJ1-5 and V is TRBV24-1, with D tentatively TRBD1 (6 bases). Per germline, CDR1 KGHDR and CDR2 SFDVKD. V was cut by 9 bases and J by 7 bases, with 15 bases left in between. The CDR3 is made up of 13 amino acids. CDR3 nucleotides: TGTGCCACCCAGGGGCAGGTTTGGCAGCCCCAGCATTTT. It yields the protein CATQGQVWQPQHF.

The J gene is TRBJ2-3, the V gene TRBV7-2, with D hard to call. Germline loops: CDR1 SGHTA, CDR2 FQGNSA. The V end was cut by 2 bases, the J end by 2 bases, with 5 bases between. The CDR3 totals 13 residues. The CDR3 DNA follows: TGTGCCAGCAGCTTATACCCCACAGATACGCAGTATTTT. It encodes CASSLYPTDTQYF.

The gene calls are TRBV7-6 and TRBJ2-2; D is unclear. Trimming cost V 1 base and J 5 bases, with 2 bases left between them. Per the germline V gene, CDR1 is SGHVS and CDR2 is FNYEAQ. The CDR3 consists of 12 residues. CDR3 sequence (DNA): TGTGCCAGCAGCTTAGATACCGGGGAGCTGTTTTTT. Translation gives CASSLDTGELFF. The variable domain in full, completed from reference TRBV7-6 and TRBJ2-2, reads GAGVSQSPRYKVTKRGQDVALRCDPISGHVSLYWYRQALGQGPEFLTYFNYEAQQDKSGLPNDRFSAERPEGSISTLTIQRTEQRDSAMYRCASSLDTGELFFGEGSRLTVL.

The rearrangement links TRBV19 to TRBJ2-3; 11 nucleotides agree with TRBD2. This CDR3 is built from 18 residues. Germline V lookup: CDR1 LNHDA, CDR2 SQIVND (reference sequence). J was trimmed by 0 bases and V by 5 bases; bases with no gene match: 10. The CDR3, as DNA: TGTGCCAGTAGTGGCCCGACTAGCGGGACCCCCAGCACAGATACGCAGTATTTT. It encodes CASSGPTSGTPSTDTQYF.

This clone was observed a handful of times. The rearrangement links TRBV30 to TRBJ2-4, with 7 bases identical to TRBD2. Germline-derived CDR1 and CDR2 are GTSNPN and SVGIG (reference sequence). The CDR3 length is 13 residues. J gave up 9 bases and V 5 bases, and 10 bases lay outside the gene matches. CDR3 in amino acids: CAWGGDSRGIQYF. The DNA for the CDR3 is TGTGCCTGGGGGGGGGACTCAAGGGGCATTCAGTACTTC.

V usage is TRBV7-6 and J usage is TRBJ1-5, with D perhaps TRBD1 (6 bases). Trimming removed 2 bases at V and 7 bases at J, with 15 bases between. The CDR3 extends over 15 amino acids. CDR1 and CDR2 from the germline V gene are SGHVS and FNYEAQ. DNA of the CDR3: TGTGCCAGCAGCTTAAACTACAGGGACCACCAGCCCCAGCATTTT. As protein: CASSLNYRDHQPQHF.

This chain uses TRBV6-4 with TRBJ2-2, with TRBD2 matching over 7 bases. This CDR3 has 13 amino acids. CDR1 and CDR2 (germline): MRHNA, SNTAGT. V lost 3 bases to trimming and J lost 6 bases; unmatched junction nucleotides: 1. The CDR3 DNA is TGTGCCAGCAGTGAGCGGGAGCCCGGGGAGCTGTTTTTT. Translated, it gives CASSEREPGELFF.

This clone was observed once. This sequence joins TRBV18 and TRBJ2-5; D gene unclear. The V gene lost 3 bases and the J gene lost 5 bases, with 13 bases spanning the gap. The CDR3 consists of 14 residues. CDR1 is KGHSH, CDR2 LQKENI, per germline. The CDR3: CASSPTTVVETQYF. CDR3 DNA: TGTGCCAGCTCACCTACGACGGTGGTTGAGACCCAGTACTTC.

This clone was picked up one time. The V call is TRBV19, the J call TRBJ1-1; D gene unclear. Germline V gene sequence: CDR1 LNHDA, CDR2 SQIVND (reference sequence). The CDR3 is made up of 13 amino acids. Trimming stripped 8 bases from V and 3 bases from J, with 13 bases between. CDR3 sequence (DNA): TGTGCCAGTGGGCCCGCTCAGTACACTGAAGCTTTCTTT. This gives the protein CASGPAQYTEAFF.

The CDR3 nucleotides read TGTGCCAGCAGTCCAAGACAGGGGTCACCCTATGGCTACACCTTC. This translates into CASSPRQGSPYGYTF. The chain couples TRBV27 to TRBJ1-2; TRBD1 agrees at 8 bases. Germline V gene sequence: CDR1 MNHEY, CDR2 SMNVEV (reference sequence). Trimming removed 5 bases from V and 4 bases from J; junction bases left unmatched: 9. The CDR3 extends over 15 amino acids.